The 8 T cell receptor beta chains in this list originate from one sample, sequenced in a study of shared clonotypes between healthy human individuals. CD45RO-negative, CCR7-selected cells formed the naive CD8 fraction, which excluded terminally differentiated effector memory CD45RA+ cells. TCRdb's copy holds only in-frame clones and misses some; the assay was immunoSEQ multiplex PCR. The table shows about 2 million clones, with about 95% occurring only once. Sequencing was done on a sample of naive CD8+ T cells sorted from blood. These receptors all come from a man younger than 30 in good health.

The V call is TRBV6-5, the J call TRBJ1-2, with D maybe TRBD1 (5 bases). V was cut by 0 bases and J by 4 bases, with 15 bases left in between. This CDR3 comprises 16 residues. The germline CDR1 and CDR2 sequences are MNHEY and SVGAGI. The CDR3 protein is CASSYSKGTGSYGYTF. CDR3 in DNA: TGTGCCAGCAGTTACTCGAAAGGGACTGGCAGCTATGGCTACACCTTC.

The chain joins TRBV10-2 to TRBJ2-7, with 7 bases matching TRBD2. The CDR3 sequence is 12 residues long. Germline values: CDR1 WSHSY, CDR2 SAAADI. V lost 8 bases and J lost 9; bases outside the gene matches: 10. In DNA form, the CDR3 reads TGCGCCAGCCGAGTGGCGGCGGGGGTGCAGTACTTC. Its translation is CASRVAAGVQYF.

For this clone: The same CDR3 also results from other DNA sequences found in this sample. This chain joins TRBV7-9 and TRBJ2-7; D perhaps matches TRBD1 (6 bases). Trimming removed 2 bases at V and 0 bases at J, with 8 bases between. Germline V gene sequence: CDR1 SEHNR, CDR2 FQNEAQ (reference sequence). There are 14 residues in the CDR3. The CDR3 spells CASSLTGSSYEQYF. DNA for the CDR3: TGTGCCAGCAGCTTAACAGGGTCCTCCTACGAGCAGTACTTC.

As to this clone: This CDR3 is also generated by other DNA sequences in the sample. The chain is built from TRBV4-1 and TRBJ2-7; D gene uncertain. The CDR3 length is 13 residues. CDR1 MGHRA and CDR2 YSYEKL come from the germline V gene. V lost 4 bases and J 0 bases, leaving 7 bases between the germline ends. The CDR3, as DNA: TGCGCCAGCAGCCTTGCTATCTCCTACGAGCAGTACTTC. This gives the protein CASSLAISYEQYF.

CDR3 DNA sequence: TGCGCCAGCAGCGGCCTGGGCAGGAGCAACACTGAAGCTTTCTTT. Translating it yields CASSGLGRSNTEAFF. The chain has TRBV5-1 and TRBJ1-1, with no clear D. V lost 4 bases to trimming and J lost 2 bases, with 15 bases between them. This CDR3 is built from 15 residues. CDR1 is SGHRS, CDR2 YFSETQ, per germline.

This chain uses TRBV19 with TRBJ2-1; possible D gene TRBD2, 6 bases. The germline V and J ends were trimmed by 3 bases and 1 base, with 10 bases remaining between them. CDR1 LNHDA and CDR2 SQIVND come from the germline V gene (reference sequence). The length of the CDR3 is 15 residues. The chain's CDR3 is CASSIKGTSYNEQFF. For the CDR3, the DNA is TGTGCCAGTAGTATTAAGGGGACTTCCTACAATGAGCAGTTCTTC.

Note on this clone: The same CDR3 is also encoded by other DNA sequences in this sample. The chain employs TRBV4-1 and TRBJ1-1; D is ambiguous. Germline-derived CDR1 and CDR2 are MGHRA and YSYEKL. The CDR3 sequence is 13 residues long. The V gene lost 1 base and the J gene lost 0 bases, with 3 bases spanning the gap. CDR3 protein: CASSQAVNTEAFF. CDR3 bases: TGCGCCAGCAGCCAAGCTGTGAACACTGAAGCTTTCTTT.

The rearrangement uses TRBV4-3 and TRBJ1-1; the D is unclear. CDR1 is LGHNA and CDR2 is YSLEER in the germline V gene. V lost 0 bases, J lost 1 base, and 15 bases lay in between. The CDR3 covers 17 residues. CDR3 sequence (DNA): TGCGCCAGCAGCCAAGAGTACCCCCCCTCCGGGAACACTGAAGCTTTCTTT. Translated: CASSQEYPPSGNTEAFF.